The T cell receptor (beta chain) described here comes from a study of CD8+CD57+ T cells in acquired aplastic anemia. This clonotype was observed a few times. Patients picked for sequencing had shown CD8+CD57+ cell expansion detected by flow cytometry. Every patient was diagnosed with severe acquired aplastic anemia. The CDR3 covers 13 residues. The germline V gene encodes CDR1 ENHRY and CDR2 SYGVKD. Trimming at V came to 8 bases and at J to 4 bases, leaving 3 bases not matched to a gene. Genomic DNA, the template, was used for profiling of the TCR beta VDJ and CDR3. TCRdb reprocessed the reads with MiXCR, giving one entry per CDR3 protein. There are 180,000 or so distinct CDR3 sequences in the sample; less than 60% occur only once, and about 1.8% lies in the top ten.

The origin of this receptor is a human donor with aplastic anemia. The chain joins TRBV10-3 to TRBJ1-5; 9 positions match TRBD1. Specimen: sorted CD4+, CD8+, or CD8+CD57+ T cells (not recorded which) from PBMCs. The DNA of the CDR3 is TGTGCCATCGGACAGGGGATTAATCAGCCCCAGCATTTT. This translates into CAIGQGINQPQHF.